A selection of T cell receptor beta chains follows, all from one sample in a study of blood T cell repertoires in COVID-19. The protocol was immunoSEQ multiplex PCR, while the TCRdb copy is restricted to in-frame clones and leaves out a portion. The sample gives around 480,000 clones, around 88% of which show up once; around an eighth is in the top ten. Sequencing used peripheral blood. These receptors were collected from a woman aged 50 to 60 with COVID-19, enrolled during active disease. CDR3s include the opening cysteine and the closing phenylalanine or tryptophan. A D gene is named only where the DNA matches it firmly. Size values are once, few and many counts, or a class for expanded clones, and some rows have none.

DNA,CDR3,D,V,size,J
TGCGCCAGCAGCCTGGGGGCCATGGGCTCTGGAAACACCATATATTTT,CASSLGAMGSGNTIYF,NA,TRBV5-1,NA,TRBJ1-3
TGTGCCAGCGTCGGGGGTGCTGAGCAGTTCTTC,CASVGGAEQFF,NA,TRBV28,NA,TRBJ2-1
TGCGCCAGCAGCTTGAGTCATATCAGATATGAAGCTTTCTTT,CASSLSHIRYEAFF,NA,TRBV5-1,NA,TRBJ1-1
TGTGCCAGCAGTTTAGGAGGGAACTCCTACGAGCAGTACTTC,CASSLGGNSYEQYF,NA,TRBV27,NA,TRBJ2-7
TGTGCCAGCAGTAAGGCGGGCTTCAATCAGCCCCAGCATTTT,CASSKAGFNQPQHF,NA,TRBV25-1,NA,TRBJ1-5
TGTGCCACCAGCAGAGATCAGGGGCTGTGGAATGGCTACACCTTC,CATSRDQGLWNGYTF,NA,TRBV15,NA,TRBJ1-2
TGTGCCAGCAGGGGAGCTAACTATGGCTACACCTTC,CASRGANYGYTF,NA,TRBV9,NA,TRBJ1-2
TGCGCCAGCAGCCTGGGGGGCTACGAGCAGTACTTC,CASSLGGYEQYF,NA,TRBV4-1,NA,TRBJ2-7
TGTGCCAGCAGCATCGGGACAGACCCCAATCAGCCCCAGCATTTT,CASSIGTDPNQPQHF,TRBD1,TRBV5-8,NA,TRBJ1-5
TGTGCCAGCAGTGAGGAAGGAGGTACGCAGTATTTT,CASSEEGGTQYF,NA,TRBV2,NA,TRBJ2-3
TGTGCCAGCAGCCAAGGGGATCCACTGGGGAACACCATATATTTT,CASSQGDPLGNTIYF,NA,TRBV11-2,NA,TRBJ1-3
TGTGCCAGCAGTGAAGAGGCTAGCGGCACAGATACGCAGTATTTT,CASSEEASGTDTQYF,NA,TRBV6-4,NA,TRBJ2-3
TGTGCCAGCGGGACAGGGCATGAAAAACTGTTTTTT,CASGTGHEKLFF,TRBD1,TRBV28,NA,TRBJ1-4
TGTGCCAGCAGCCTAAGCGGGAGCACAGATACGCAGTATTTT,CASSLSGSTDTQYF,NA,TRBV5-4,NA,TRBJ2-3
TGTGCCACCAGTGCTGTACAGGGGTTTGGCTACACCTTC,CATSAVQGFGYTF,TRBD1,TRBV24-1,NA,TRBJ1-2
TGTGCCAGCGTATCCCCCGGGACAGGGTCCTATGGCTACACCTTC,CASVSPGTGSYGYTF,TRBD1,TRBV5-6,NA,TRBJ1-2
TGTGCCAGCAGCCAAGATTTCGGATTGGCTAGCGGTTCCCTACAAGAGACCCAGTACTTC,CASSQDFGLASGSLQETQYF,TRBD2,TRBV4-2,NA,TRBJ2-5
TGTGCCAGCAGCTTGAACAGTTACACTGAAGCTTTCTTT,CASSLNSYTEAFF,NA,TRBV5-4,once,TRBJ1-1